A single sample gave rise to the 24 T cell receptor beta chains below, sequenced in a study of blood T cell repertoires in COVID-19. TCRdb's table, derived via immunoSEQ multiplex PCR, lists solely in-frame clones and lacks some. The sample lists fewer than 300,000 clones, roughly 91% occurring once. Sequenced sample: PBMCs or T cells enriched from blood (not recorded which). The source of these receptors is a woman in her 40s with acute COVID-19.

The V gene is TRBV3-1 (or the pseudogene TRBV3-2), the J gene TRBJ2-3; tentatively, D is TRBD2 (6 bases). The CDR3 runs 15 residues. Per germline, CDR1 LGHDT and CDR2 YNNKEL (reference sequence). Trimming took 3 bases from V and 7 from J, leaving 17 bases between them. CDR3 region: CASSQSPGVSYTQYF. For the CDR3, the DNA is TGTGCCAGCAGCCAGAGTCCGGGGGTGTCATATACGCAGTATTTT.

This clone was picked up one time. This chain uses TRBV12-3 or TRBV12-4 with TRBJ1-1; 7 nucleotides agree with TRBD1. This CDR3 region has 13 residues. V gave up 6 bases and J gave up 4 bases; unmatched junction bases: 5. CDR3 in amino acids: CASRHRGSTEAFF. CDR3 DNA: TGTGCCAGCAGGCACAGGGGTTCCACTGAAGCTTTCTTT.

The V and J genes are TRBV18 and TRBJ1-6; 9 bases match TRBD1. Trimming took 6 bases from V and 8 from J; bases not matched to a gene: 5. CDR1 is KGHSH and CDR2 is LQKENI in the germline V gene. The CDR3 totals 14 residues. The DNA of the CDR3 is TGTGCCAGCTCCCCCGACAGGGGGTATTCACCCCTCCACTTT. Translated: CASSPDRGYSPLHF.

The chain couples TRBV9 to TRBJ1-2; D not resolved. V lost 3 bases and J lost 5, with 8 bases in between. Germline-derived CDR1 and CDR2 are SGDLS and YYNGEE. This CDR3 contains 12 residues. This CDR3 reads CASSERPYGYTF. Written as DNA, the CDR3 is TGTGCCAGCAGCGAGAGGCCTTATGGCTACACCTTC.

The rearrangement uses TRBV6-5 and TRBJ2-7; D is uncertain. The germline V and J ends were trimmed by 5 bases and 3 bases, with 17 bases remaining between them. The CDR3 extends over 15 amino acids. Germline V gene sequence: CDR1 MNHEY, CDR2 SVGAGI. In DNA form, the CDR3 reads TGTGCCAGCAGTAAGAACAGAAACGTCTACTACGAGCAGTACTTC. Translated, it gives CASSKNRNVYYEQYF.

The CDR3 region has the DNA TGTGCCAGTAGTATACTGACGGCGAGGGATACGCAGTATTTT. Translation: CASSILTARDTQYF. The chain joins TRBV19 to TRBJ2-3; D is uncertain. Germline V gives CDR1 LNHDA, CDR2 SQIVND (reference sequence). V lost 2 bases to trimming and J lost 6 bases, with 12 bases between them. CDR3 length: 14 amino acids.

The genes are TRBV5-1 and TRBJ2-2; weak D call: TRBD1 (6 bases). This CDR3 comprises 16 residues. Germline V lookup: CDR1 SGHRS, CDR2 YFSETQ. Trimming left V 4 bases short and J 1 base short, with 14 bases between. Here the CDR3 reads CASSPLRGENTGELFF. In DNA, the CDR3 is TGCGCCAGCAGCCCCCTCAGGGGAGAGAACACCGGGGAGCTGTTTTTT.

The chain joins TRBV24-1 to TRBJ1-2; TRBD1 might be the D (5 bases). CDR3 size: 17 residues. Germline CDR1 is KGHDR and CDR2 is SFDVKD. V was cut by 5 bases and J by 4 bases, with 22 bases left in between. In nucleotides, the CDR3 is TGTGCCACCAGTGCCCCCTCAGCAGGGAGGGATGGCTATGGCTACACCTTC. It is translated as CATSAPSAGRDGYGYTF.

The genes are TRBV5-1 and TRBJ2-7; D might be TRBD2 (6 bases). CDR1 is SGHRS and CDR2 is YFSETQ in the germline V gene. V was cut by 2 bases and J by 4 bases, with 19 bases left in between. This CDR3 has 16 amino acids. The CDR3 loop is CASSLGIGGIGYEQYF. DNA of the CDR3: TGCGCCAGCAGCTTAGGGATCGGGGGTATAGGGTACGAGCAGTACTTC.

The V and J genes are TRBV18 and TRBJ2-1; 7 bases agree with TRBD2. Germline CDR1 KGHSH, CDR2 LQKENI. After removal of 2 bases from V and 9 bases from J, the junction contained 10 bases not matched to a gene. There are 15 residues in the CDR3. The CDR3 nucleotides are TGTGCCAGCTCACCAATCGCGGGAGAGTCCAGTGAGCAGTTCTTC. Encoded protein: CASSPIAGESSEQFF.

V gene TRBV19 combines with J gene TRBJ1-2; D remains unclear. There are 15 residues in the CDR3. V lost 3 bases to trimming and J lost 0 bases, with 11 bases between them. CDR1 is LNHDA and CDR2 is SQIVND in the germline V gene (reference sequence). The CDR3 sequence: CASSIGGLTNYGYTF. CDR3 bases: TGTGCCAGTAGTATCGGTGGGCTTACTAACTATGGCTACACCTTC.

This clone appeared a few times. This chain links TRBV18 with TRBJ1-3; 9 nucleotides match TRBD1. The V gene end was trimmed by 5 bases and the J gene end by 0 bases; junction bases not matched to a gene: 2. Germline V gene sequence: CDR1 KGHSH, CDR2 LQKENI. The CDR3 extends over 15 amino acids. The CDR3 DNA follows: TGTGCCAGCTCAGGACAGGGGACCTCTGGAAACACCATATATTTT. Protein product: CASSGQGTSGNTIYF.

The CDR3 bases are TGTGCCAGCTCCAGAGGCAATGAGCAGTTCTTC. Protein product: CASSRGNEQFF. This chain links TRBV18 with TRBJ2-1; D not certain. The CDR3 is 11 residues long. Trimming shortened V by 6 bases and J by 6 bases, and 6 bases separated the two germline ends. Looked up from germline, CDR1 is KGHSH and CDR2 is LQKENI.

This clone turned up a few times. This chain uses TRBV2 with TRBJ2-5, with a possible D match to TRBD1 (5 bases). CDR1 is SNHLY, CDR2 FYNNEI, per germline. The CDR3 is 14 residues long. Trimming removed 6 bases at V and 1 base at J, with 12 bases between. Here the CDR3 reads CASRIGASQETQYF. The DNA for the CDR3 is TGTGCCAGCAGAATTGGGGCGTCCCAAGAGACCCAGTACTTC.

This sequence joins TRBV19 and TRBJ1-1; weak D call: TRBD1 (6 bases). Trimming took off 5 bases at V and 3 bases at J, with 16 bases between the two ends. CDR3 length: 15 residues. Germline CDR1 and CDR2: LNHDA and SQIVND (reference sequence). The CDR3 sequence: CASSASTGGDTEAFF. The CDR3 region has the DNA TGTGCCAGTAGTGCGTCGACAGGTGGGGACACTGAAGCTTTCTTT.

The V call is TRBV28, the J call TRBJ1-5; 7 bases fit TRBD1. The J segment lost 0 bases and the V segment lost 2 bases, leaving 4 bases of the junction unmatched. The CDR3 is made up of 16 amino acids. Germline loops: CDR1 MDHEN, CDR2 SYDVKM. CDR3 nucleotides: TGTGCCAGCAGTTTAAGGGGACAGATTAGCAATCAGCCCCAGCATTTT. It is translated as CASSLRGQISNQPQHF. Together with reference TRBV28 and TRBJ1-5, the CDR3 gives the full variable domain: DVKVTQSSRYLVKRTGEKVFLECVQDMDHENMFWYRQDPGLGLRLIYFSYDVKMKEKGDIPEGYSVSREKKERFSLILESASTNQTSMYLCASSLRGQISNQPQHFGDGTRLSIL.

J is TRBJ2-3 and V is TRBV7-2, with 7 bases matching TRBD1. With 3 bases clipped from V and 2 bases from J, the junction kept 2 bases outside the gene matches. CDR1 is SGHTA, CDR2 FQGNSA, per germline. The CDR3 runs 14 residues. CDR3 amino acids: CASSFDRVTDTQYF. The CDR3 DNA follows: TGTGCCAGCAGCTTTGACAGGGTCACAGATACGCAGTATTTT.

The chain recombines TRBV18 with TRBJ1-3; D is perhaps TRBD1 (6 bases). The ends were cut back, 3 bases at V and 2 bases at J, with 14 bases in the middle. Per germline, CDR1 KGHSH and CDR2 LQKENI. The CDR3 length is 16 residues. CDR3 protein: CASSPLDTGTGNTIYF. The CDR3 DNA reads as TGTGCCAGCTCACCGCTCGATACAGGGACTGGAAACACCATATATTTT.

The rearrangement joins TRBV2 to TRBJ2-7; 7 bases agree with TRBD2. CDR1 SNHLY and CDR2 FYNNEI come from the germline V gene. CDR3 length: 13 amino acids. V lost 8 bases and J lost 6; bases outside the gene matches: 10. CDR3 in amino acids: CASSVAGDLEQYF. CDR3 nucleotides: TGTGCCAGCTCTGTGGCGGGGGACCTCGAGCAGTACTTC.

The genes are TRBV7-2 and TRBJ2-1, with a possible D match to TRBD2 (5 bases). In germline, CDR1 is SGHTA, CDR2 FQGNSA. Between the trimmed V and J ends, which lost 1 base and 8 bases, there was a span of 18 bases. This CDR3 contains 16 residues. The CDR3 DNA is TGTGCCAGCAGCTTAGTTTATAACTACATCGGGGATGAGCAGTTCTTC. It is translated as CASSLVYNYIGDEQFF.

This clone was picked up one time. The rearrangement joins TRBV5-8 to TRBJ1-2; unclear D gene. The CDR3 has 13 amino acids. CDR1 SGHTS and CDR2 YDEGEE come from the germline V gene. V dropped 0 bases and J dropped 8 bases, with 11 bases sitting between them. The CDR3, as DNA: TGTGCCAGCAGCTTGGGACGGCGGGCGGGCTACACCTTC. This encodes CASSLGRRAGYTF.

The chain employs TRBV3-1 (or the pseudogene TRBV3-2) and TRBJ1-6; no clear D. V lost 0 bases and J lost 6, with 9 bases in between. The V gene's germline CDR1 is LGHDT and CDR2 YNNKEL (reference sequence). The CDR3 sequence is 15 residues long. CDR3 amino acids: CASSQDGQINSPLHF. The CDR3 DNA is TGTGCCAGCAGCCAAGATGGGCAAATTAATTCACCCCTCCACTTT.

The table lists this clone with a few counts. The chain employs TRBV19 and TRBJ1-1; D uncertain. The CDR3 is 16 amino acids. Germline loops: CDR1 LNHDA, CDR2 SQIVND (reference sequence). Between the trimmed V and J ends, which lost 5 bases and 4 bases, there was a span of 20 bases. The CDR3 nucleotides are TGTGCCAGTAGTGCGCGTGGGTCGAGGGCCCTCACTGAAGCTTTCTTT. Its translation: CASSARGSRALTEAFF.

The genes are TRBV19 and TRBJ2-2, with D maybe TRBD2 (6 bases). V was pared by 5 bases and J by 6 bases, with 13 bases between. CDR1 LNHDA and CDR2 SQIVND come from the germline V gene (reference sequence). CDR3 length equals 14 residues. CDR3 loop: CASSPAGLSGELFF. CDR3 nucleotide sequence: TGTGCCAGTAGTCCCGCCGGACTATCCGGGGAGCTGTTTTTT.